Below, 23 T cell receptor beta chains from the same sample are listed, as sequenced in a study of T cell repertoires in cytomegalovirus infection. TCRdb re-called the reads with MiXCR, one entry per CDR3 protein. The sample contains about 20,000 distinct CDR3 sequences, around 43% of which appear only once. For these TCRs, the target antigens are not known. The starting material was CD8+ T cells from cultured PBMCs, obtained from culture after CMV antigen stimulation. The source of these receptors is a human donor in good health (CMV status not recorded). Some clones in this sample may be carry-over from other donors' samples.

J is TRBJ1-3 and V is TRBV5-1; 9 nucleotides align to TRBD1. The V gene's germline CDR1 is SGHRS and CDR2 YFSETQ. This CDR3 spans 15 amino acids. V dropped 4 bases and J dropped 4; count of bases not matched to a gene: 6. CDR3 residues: CASSTGQGKGNTIYF. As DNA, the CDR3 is TGCGCCAGCAGCACCGGACAGGGGAAAGGAAACACCATATATTTT.

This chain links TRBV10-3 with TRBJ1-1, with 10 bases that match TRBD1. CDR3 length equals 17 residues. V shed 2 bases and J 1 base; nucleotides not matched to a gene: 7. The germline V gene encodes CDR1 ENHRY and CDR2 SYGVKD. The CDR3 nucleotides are TGTGCCATCAGTGAGCCCCCGGGACAGGGGCAGAACACTGAAGCTTTCTTT. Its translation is CAISEPPGQGQNTEAFF.

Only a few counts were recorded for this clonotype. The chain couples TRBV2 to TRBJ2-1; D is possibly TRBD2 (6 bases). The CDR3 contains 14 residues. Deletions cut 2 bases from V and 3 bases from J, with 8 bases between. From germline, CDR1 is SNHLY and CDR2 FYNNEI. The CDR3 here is CASSELADYNEQFF. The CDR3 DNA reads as TGTGCCAGCAGTGAATTAGCGGACTACAATGAGCAGTTCTTC.

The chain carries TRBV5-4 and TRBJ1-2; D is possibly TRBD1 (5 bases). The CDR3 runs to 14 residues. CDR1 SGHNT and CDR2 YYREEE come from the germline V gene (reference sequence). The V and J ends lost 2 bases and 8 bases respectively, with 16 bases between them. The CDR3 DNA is TGTGCCAGCAGCTTTCCTCAAGGGGCCGACGGCTACACCTTC. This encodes CASSFPQGADGYTF.

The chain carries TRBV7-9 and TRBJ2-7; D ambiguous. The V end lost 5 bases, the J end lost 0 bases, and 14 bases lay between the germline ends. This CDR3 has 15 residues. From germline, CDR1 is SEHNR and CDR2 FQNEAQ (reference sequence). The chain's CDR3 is CASSPTADVSYEQYF. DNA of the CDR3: TGTGCCAGCAGCCCAACGGCAGACGTCTCCTACGAGCAGTACTTC.

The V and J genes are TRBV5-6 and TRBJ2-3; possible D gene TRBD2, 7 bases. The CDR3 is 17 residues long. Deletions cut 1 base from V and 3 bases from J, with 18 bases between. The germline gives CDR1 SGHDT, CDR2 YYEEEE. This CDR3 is CASSLTWGGRATDTQYF. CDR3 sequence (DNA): TGTGCCAGCAGCTTGACGTGGGGGGGCAGGGCAACAGATACGCAGTATTTT.

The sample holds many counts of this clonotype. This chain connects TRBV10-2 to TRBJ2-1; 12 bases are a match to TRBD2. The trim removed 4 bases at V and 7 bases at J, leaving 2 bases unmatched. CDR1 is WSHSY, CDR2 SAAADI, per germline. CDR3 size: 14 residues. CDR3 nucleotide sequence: TGCGCCAGCAGTGTAGGACTAGCGGGAAATGAGCAGTTCTTC. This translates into CASSVGLAGNEQFF.

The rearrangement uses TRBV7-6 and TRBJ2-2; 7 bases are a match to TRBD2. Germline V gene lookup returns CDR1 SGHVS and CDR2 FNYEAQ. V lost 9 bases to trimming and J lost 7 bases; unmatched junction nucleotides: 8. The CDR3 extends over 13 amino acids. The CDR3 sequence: CASNRDYLGELFF. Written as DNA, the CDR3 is TGTGCCAGTAACCGGGACTATCTCGGGGAGCTGTTTTTT.

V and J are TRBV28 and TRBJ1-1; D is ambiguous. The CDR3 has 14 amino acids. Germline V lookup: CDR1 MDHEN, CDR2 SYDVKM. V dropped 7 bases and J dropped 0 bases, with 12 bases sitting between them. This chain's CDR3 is CASKVDPMNTEAFF. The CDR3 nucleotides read TGTGCCAGCAAGGTTGATCCCATGAACACTGAAGCTTTCTTT.

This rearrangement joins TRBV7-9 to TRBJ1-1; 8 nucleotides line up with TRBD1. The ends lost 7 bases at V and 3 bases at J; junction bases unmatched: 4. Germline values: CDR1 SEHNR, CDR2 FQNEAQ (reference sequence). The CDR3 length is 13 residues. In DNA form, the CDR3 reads TGTGCCAGCACCCGGACAGGGCACACTGAAGCTTTCTTT. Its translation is CASTRTGHTEAFF.

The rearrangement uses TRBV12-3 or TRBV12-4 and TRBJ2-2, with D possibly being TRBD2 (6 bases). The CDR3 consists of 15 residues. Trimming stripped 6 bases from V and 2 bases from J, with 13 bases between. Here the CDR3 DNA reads TGTGCCAGCAGCCTCAGGGCGGGAAACACCGGGGAGCTGTTTTTT. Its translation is CASSLRAGNTGELFF.

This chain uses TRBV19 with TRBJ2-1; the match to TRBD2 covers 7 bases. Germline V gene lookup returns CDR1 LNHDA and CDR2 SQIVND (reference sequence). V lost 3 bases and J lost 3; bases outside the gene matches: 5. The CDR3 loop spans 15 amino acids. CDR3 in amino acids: CASSMFSGDYNEQFF. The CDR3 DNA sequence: TGTGCCAGTAGTATGTTCAGCGGGGACTACAATGAGCAGTTCTTC.

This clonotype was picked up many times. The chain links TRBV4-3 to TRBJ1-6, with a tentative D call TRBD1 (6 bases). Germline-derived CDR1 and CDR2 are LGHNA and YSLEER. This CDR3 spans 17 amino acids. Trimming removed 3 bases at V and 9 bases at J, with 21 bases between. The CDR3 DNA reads TGCGCCAGCAGCCATAAATACAGGGAAGAAATCTTTTCACCCCTCCACTTT. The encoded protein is CASSHKYREEIFSPLHF.

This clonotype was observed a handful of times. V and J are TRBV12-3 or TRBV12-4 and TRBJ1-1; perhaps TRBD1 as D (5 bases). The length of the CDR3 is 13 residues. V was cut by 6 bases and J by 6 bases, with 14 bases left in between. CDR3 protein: CASSLFGGAEAFF. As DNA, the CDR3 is TGTGCCAGCAGCCTATTTGGAGGGGCTGAAGCTTTCTTT.

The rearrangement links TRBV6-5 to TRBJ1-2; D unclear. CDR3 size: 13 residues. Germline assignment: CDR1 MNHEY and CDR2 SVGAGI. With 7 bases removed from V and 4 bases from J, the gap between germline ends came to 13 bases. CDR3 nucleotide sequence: TGTGCCAGCACCCGGAGCGCTGGCTATGGCTACACCTTC. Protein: CASTRSAGYGYTF.

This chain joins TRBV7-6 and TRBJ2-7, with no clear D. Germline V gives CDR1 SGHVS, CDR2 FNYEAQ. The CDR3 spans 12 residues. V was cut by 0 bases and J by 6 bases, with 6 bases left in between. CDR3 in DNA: TGTGCCAGCAGCTTAGCATGGGGCGAGCAGTACTTC. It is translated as CASSLAWGEQYF.

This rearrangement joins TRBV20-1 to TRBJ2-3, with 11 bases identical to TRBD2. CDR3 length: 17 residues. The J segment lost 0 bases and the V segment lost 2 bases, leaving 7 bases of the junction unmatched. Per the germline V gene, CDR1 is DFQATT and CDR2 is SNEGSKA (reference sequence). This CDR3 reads CSARSSSGGWSTDTQYF. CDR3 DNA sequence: TGCAGTGCTAGATCGTCTAGCGGGGGGTGGAGCACAGATACGCAGTATTTT.

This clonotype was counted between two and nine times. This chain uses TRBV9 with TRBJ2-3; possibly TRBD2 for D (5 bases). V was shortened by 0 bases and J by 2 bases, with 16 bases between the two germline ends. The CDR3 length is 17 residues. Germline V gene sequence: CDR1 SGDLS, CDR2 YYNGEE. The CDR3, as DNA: TGTGCCAGCAGCGTAGATCGGGAACAGACAACCACAGATACGCAGTATTTT. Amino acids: CASSVDREQTTTDTQYF.

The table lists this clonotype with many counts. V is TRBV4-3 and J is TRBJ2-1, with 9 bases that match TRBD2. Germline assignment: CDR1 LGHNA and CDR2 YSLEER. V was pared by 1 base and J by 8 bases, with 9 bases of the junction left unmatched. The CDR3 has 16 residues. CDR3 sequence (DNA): TGCGCCAGCAGCCAAGGAAGAGGGACTAGCTTGCATGAGCAGTTCTTC. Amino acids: CASSQGRGTSLHEQFF.

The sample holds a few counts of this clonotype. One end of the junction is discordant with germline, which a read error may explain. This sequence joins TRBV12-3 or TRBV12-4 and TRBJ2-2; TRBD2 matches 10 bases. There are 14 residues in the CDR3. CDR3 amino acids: CASSIAGGHGELFF. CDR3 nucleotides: TGTGCCAGCAGTATAGCGGGAGGTCACGGGGAGCTGTTTTTT.

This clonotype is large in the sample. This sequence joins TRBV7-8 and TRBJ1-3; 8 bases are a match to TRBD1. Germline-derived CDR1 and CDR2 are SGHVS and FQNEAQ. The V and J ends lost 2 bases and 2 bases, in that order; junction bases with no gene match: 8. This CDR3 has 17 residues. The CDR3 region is CASSLLSGTGPGNTIYF. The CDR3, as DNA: TGTGCCAGCAGCTTATTAAGCGGGACAGGACCTGGAAACACCATATATTTT.

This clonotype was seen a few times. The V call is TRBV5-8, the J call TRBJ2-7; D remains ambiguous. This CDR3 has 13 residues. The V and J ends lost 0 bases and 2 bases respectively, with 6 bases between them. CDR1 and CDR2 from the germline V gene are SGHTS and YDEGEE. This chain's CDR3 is CASSLGPTYEQYF. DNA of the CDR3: TGTGCCAGCAGCTTGGGTCCGACCTACGAGCAGTACTTC.

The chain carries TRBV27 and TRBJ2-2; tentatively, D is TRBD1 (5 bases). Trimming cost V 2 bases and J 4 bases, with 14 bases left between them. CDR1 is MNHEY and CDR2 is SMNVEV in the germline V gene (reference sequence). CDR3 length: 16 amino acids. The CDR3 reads CASSLSAGPGTGELFF. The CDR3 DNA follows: TGTGCCAGCAGTTTAAGTGCAGGGCCGGGCACCGGGGAGCTGTTTTTT.